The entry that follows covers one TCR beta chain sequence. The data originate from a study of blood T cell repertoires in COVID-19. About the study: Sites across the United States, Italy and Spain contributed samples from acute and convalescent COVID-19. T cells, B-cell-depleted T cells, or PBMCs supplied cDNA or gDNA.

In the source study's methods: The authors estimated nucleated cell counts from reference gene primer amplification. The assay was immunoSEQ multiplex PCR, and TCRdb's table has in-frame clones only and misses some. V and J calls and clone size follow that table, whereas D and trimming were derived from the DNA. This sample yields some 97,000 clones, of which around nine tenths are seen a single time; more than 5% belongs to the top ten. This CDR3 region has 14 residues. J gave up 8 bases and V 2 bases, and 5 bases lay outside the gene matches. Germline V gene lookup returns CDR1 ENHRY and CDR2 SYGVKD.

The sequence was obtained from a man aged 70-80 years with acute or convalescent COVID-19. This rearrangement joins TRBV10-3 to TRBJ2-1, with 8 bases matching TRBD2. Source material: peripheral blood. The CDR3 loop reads CAISEREGRDEQFF. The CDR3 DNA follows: TGTGCCATCAGTGAGCGGGAGGGCCGGGATGAGCAGTTCTTC.